The 29 T cell receptor beta chains presented below share a single source sample, sequenced in a study of OX40 agonist ivuxolimab in advanced cancers. TCRdb's table, derived via immunoSEQ multiplex PCR, lists solely in-frame clones and lacks some. The table lists tens of thousands of clones, approximately 90% of them singletons. Source: CD4+ or CD8+ T cells sorted from blood, taken in a trial of the OX40 agonist ivuxolimab. The receptors derive from an adult with an advanced solid tumor such as melanoma, head and neck, liver or kidney cancer.

The chain recombines TRBV28 with TRBJ1-5; 11 positions match TRBD1. Germline CDR1 MDHEN, CDR2 SYDVKM. The CDR3 contains 17 residues. V was pared by 6 bases and J by 0 bases, with 7 bases of the junction left unmatched. This CDR3 reads CASRGQGAGYSNQPQHF. Here the CDR3 DNA reads TGTGCCAGCAGAGGACAGGGGGCCGGCTATAGCAATCAGCCCCAGCATTTT.

The V and J genes are TRBV5-4 and TRBJ2-5, with 10 bases that match TRBD2. J gave up 1 base and V 0 bases, and 3 bases lay outside the gene matches. The CDR3 totals 16 residues. From germline, CDR1 is SGHNT and CDR2 YYREEE (reference sequence). The CDR3 region is CASSLALAGPQETQYF. The CDR3 region has the DNA TGTGCCAGCAGCTTGGCACTAGCGGGACCCCAAGAGACCCAGTACTTC.

The V gene is TRBV10-1, the J gene TRBJ2-7; TRBD2 aligns across 13 bases. V trimming: 5 bases; J trimming: 7 bases; junction bases outside the gene matches: 5. The germline V gene has CDR1 WNHNN and CDR2 SYGVQD (reference sequence). This CDR3 comprises 14 residues. CDR3 residues: CASSRTSGRTEQYF. DNA for the CDR3: TGCGCCAGCAGTAGGACTAGCGGGAGAACAGAGCAGTACTTC.

This CDR3 reads CASSLKLAGEGDTQYF. CDR3 coding DNA: TGTGCCAGCAGCTTAAAACTAGCGGGAGAAGGAGATACGCAGTATTTT. This chain links TRBV5-4 with TRBJ2-3; 11 bases align to TRBD2. This CDR3 has 16 residues. Trimming removed 2 bases from V and 5 bases from J; junction bases left unmatched: 7. Germline CDR1 SGHNT, CDR2 YYREEE (reference sequence).

V is TRBV6-6 and J is TRBJ2-2, with D unresolved. Trimming left V 5 bases short and J 7 bases short, with 5 bases between. This CDR3 spans 11 amino acids. Germline-derived CDR1 and CDR2 are MNHNY and SVGAGI (reference sequence). Written as DNA, the CDR3 is TGTGCCAGCAGTGCAGACGGGGAGCTGTTTTTT. Protein sequence: CASSADGELFF.

CDR3 sequence reads: CASSPDRAGNQPQHF. CDR3 sequence (DNA): TGTGCCAGCAGCCCAGACAGGGCGGGCAATCAGCCCCAGCATTTT. The chain is built from TRBV6-5 and TRBJ1-5; 7 bases map to TRBD1. Germline V gene sequence: CDR1 MNHEY, CDR2 SVGAGI. The CDR3 totals 15 residues. Trimming removed 6 bases from V and 2 bases from J; junction bases left unmatched: 7.

This CDR3 reads CASSYTSPDSGNTIYF. In nucleotides, the CDR3 is TGTGCCAGCAGTTACACTTCACCGGACTCTGGAAACACCATATATTTT. The genes are TRBV6-5 and TRBJ1-3; D is undetermined. V was trimmed by 2 bases and J by 0 bases, leaving 11 bases between them. The CDR3 is 16 amino acids. Looked up from germline, CDR1 is MNHEY and CDR2 is SVGAGI.

V and J are TRBV7-8 and TRBJ2-7; 7 nucleotides align to TRBD1. The germline V gene has CDR1 SGHVS and CDR2 FQNEAQ. With 5 bases clipped from V and 7 bases from J, the junction kept 11 bases outside the gene matches. The CDR3 is 14 residues long. The CDR3 DNA reads TGTGCCAGCAGCGCGACAGGGTTCGTTATTGAGCAGTACTTC. Translated, it gives CASSATGFVIEQYF.

This chain's CDR3 is CASSRYPRVESYEQYF. CDR3 sequence (DNA): TGTGCCAGCAGTCGATATCCGCGAGTAGAATCCTACGAGCAGTACTTC. This chain uses TRBV6-6 with TRBJ2-7; no clear D. CDR1 and CDR2 from the germline V gene are MNHNY and SVGAGI (reference sequence). V was clipped by 5 bases and J by 1 base, with 18 bases between them. This CDR3 is built from 16 residues.

The chain combines TRBV29-1 with TRBJ2-5, with TRBD2 as a possible D gene (6 bases). Between the trimmed V and J ends, which lost 3 bases and 2 bases, there was a span of 13 bases. The length of the CDR3 is 14 residues. CDR1 and CDR2 (germline): SQVTM, ANQGSEA. The CDR3 is CSVDRGAKQETQYF. DNA for the CDR3: TGCAGCGTTGATCGCGGGGCCAAACAAGAGACCCAGTACTTC. The variable domain in full, completed from reference TRBV29-1 and TRBJ2-5, reads SAVISQKPSRDICQRGTSLTIQCQVDSQVTMMFWYRQQPGQSLTLIATANQGSEATYESGFVIDKFPISRPNLTFSTLTVSNMSPEDSSIYLCSVDRGAKQETQYFGPGTRLLVL.

The V and J genes are TRBV25-1 and TRBJ1-1; D is ambiguous. Germline V CDR1 and CDR2: MGHDK, SYGVNS. Trimming shortened V by 4 bases and J by 3 bases, and 9 bases separated the two germline ends. This CDR3 is 13 amino acids long. In nucleotides, the CDR3 is TGTGCCAGCAGTGCGCGTTTGGACACTGAAGCTTTCTTT. Translation gives CASSARLDTEAFF.

CDR3 region: CASSLAERGASWGKNIQYF. The CDR3 nucleotides read TGTGCCAGCAGCTTGGCCGAGCGGGGGGCGAGCTGGGGCAAAAACATTCAGTACTTC. The rearrangement joins TRBV5-6 to TRBJ2-4; the match to TRBD2 covers 9 bases. J lost 3 bases, V lost 0 bases, and 13 bases had no gene match. There are 19 residues in the CDR3. Germline loops: CDR1 SGHDT, CDR2 YYEEEE.

The gene calls are TRBV27 and TRBJ1-1, with D hard to call. The CDR3 runs to 14 residues. Germline-derived CDR1 and CDR2 are MNHEY and SMNVEV (reference sequence). With 6 bases removed from V and 0 bases from J, the gap between germline ends came to 11 bases. This CDR3 is CASRTETLNTEAFF. CDR3 sequence (DNA): TGTGCCAGCAGAACAGAGACCTTGAACACTGAAGCTTTCTTT.

This chain uses TRBV9 with TRBJ2-1, with D maybe TRBD2 (6 bases). The CDR3 loop spans 14 amino acids. In germline, CDR1 is SGDLS, CDR2 YYNGEE. The V and J ends lost 3 bases and 4 bases respectively, with 11 bases between them. This CDR3 reads CASSAGLLYNEQFF. In nucleotides, the CDR3 is TGTGCCAGCAGCGCGGGACTCCTGTACAATGAGCAGTTCTTC.

The CDR3 loop is CASSQAGLGGKTYEQYF. DNA of the CDR3: TGCGCCAGCAGCCAAGCCGGCCTGGGCGGGAAGACCTACGAGCAGTACTTC. The chain combines TRBV4-3 with TRBJ2-7; TRBD2 is a possible D gene (6 bases). Germline values: CDR1 LGHNA, CDR2 YSLEER. The CDR3 loop spans 17 amino acids. Trimming shortened V by 1 base and J by 2 bases, and 18 bases separated the two germline ends.

The chain joins TRBV18 to TRBJ2-7; 8 bases map to TRBD1. V dropped 5 bases and J dropped 2; count of bases not matched to a gene: 5. The CDR3 covers 14 residues. Germline V lookup: CDR1 KGHSH, CDR2 LQKENI. CDR3 sequence reads: CASSAGGVPYEQYF. CDR3 coding DNA: TGTGCCAGCTCAGCAGGGGGCGTTCCCTACGAGCAGTACTTC.

The CDR3 is CASSLNTRYEQFF. As DNA, the CDR3 is TGTGCCAGCAGCTTAAACACTAGATACGAGCAGTTCTTC. V gene TRBV11-3 combines with J gene TRBJ2-1; TRBD2 is a possible D gene (5 bases). The CDR3 is made up of 13 amino acids. CDR1 and CDR2 (germline): SGHNT, YENEEA. The V end lost 2 bases, the J end lost 10 bases, and 12 bases lay between the germline ends.

V usage is TRBV21-1 and J usage is TRBJ2-2; the table assigns TRBD2, which was not confirmed against the DNA. TRBV21-1 counts as a pseudogene. CDR3 size: 15 residues. CDR3 in DNA: TGTGCCAGCAAGCCTAGCGGGCCCATCACCGGGGAGCTGTTTTTT. As protein: CASKPSGPITGELFF.

CDR3 amino acids: CATQGRRGGYTF. The CDR3 nucleotides are TGTGCCACCCAGGGGAGGCGGGGTGGCTACACCTTC. This chain uses TRBV10-3 with TRBJ1-2; D might be TRBD1 (6 bases). The CDR3 is made up of 12 amino acids. Germline CDR1 is ENHRY and CDR2 is SYGVKD. The V and J ends lost 10 bases and 7 bases respectively, with 16 bases between them.

The V and J genes are TRBV2 and TRBJ1-5; D unclear. In germline, CDR1 is SNHLY, CDR2 FYNNEI. The CDR3 covers 14 residues. V lost 4 bases to trimming and J lost 2 bases, with 9 bases between them. The CDR3 here is CASSGQSGNQPQHF. DNA of the CDR3: TGTGCCAGCAGTGGGCAAAGTGGCAATCAGCCCCAGCATTTT.

The V call is TRBV5-1, the J call TRBJ2-6; D tentatively reads TRBD1 or TRBD2 (6 bases each). The CDR3 consists of 17 residues. Germline values: CDR1 SGHRS, CDR2 YFSETQ. Trimming removed 2 bases at V and 3 bases at J, with 15 bases between. This CDR3 reads CASSFNPGADGANVLTF. CDR3 bases: TGCGCCAGCAGCTTTAACCCGGGGGCGGATGGGGCCAACGTCCTGACTTTC. Filled out from reference TRBV5-1 and TRBJ2-6, the complete variable domain reads KAGVTQTPRYLIKTRGQQVTLSCSPISGHRSVSWYQQTPGQGLQFLFEYFSETQRNKGNFPGRFSGRQFSNSRSEMNVSTLELGDSALYLCASSFNPGADGANVLTFGAGSRLTVL.

The chain combines TRBV6-5 with TRBJ2-5; D may be TRBD2 (5 bases). Germline CDR1 reads MNHEY; CDR2 reads SVGAGI. V was cut by 1 base and J by 5 bases, with 8 bases left in between. This CDR3 contains 13 residues. The CDR3 nucleotides are TGTGCCAGCAGTTACTTAGCGCGTGAGACCCAGTACTTC. It encodes CASSYLARETQYF.

CDR3: CASSYATLGPYEQYF. DNA of the CDR3: TGTGCCAGCAGTTACGCGACCCTAGGGCCCTACGAGCAGTACTTC. This chain links TRBV6-5 with TRBJ2-7; no clear D gene. CDR3 length: 15 residues. CDR1 and CDR2 (germline): MNHEY, SVGAGI. V lost 2 bases and J lost 2, with 13 bases in between.

This chain links TRBV19 with TRBJ2-3; no reliable D call. V was cut by 5 bases and J by 5 bases, with 8 bases left in between. CDR1 and CDR2 from the germline V gene are LNHDA and SQIVND (reference sequence). There are 12 residues in the CDR3. Here the CDR3 DNA reads TGTGCCAGTAGTGCTGTATTAGATACGCAGTATTTT. Protein product: CASSAVLDTQYF.

This clone occurred a few times. V gene TRBV15 combines with J gene TRBJ2-7, with TRBD2 matching 10 bases. The V gene end was trimmed by 2 bases and the J gene end by 6 bases; junction bases not matched to a gene: 10. CDR1 is LNHNV and CDR2 is YYDKDF in the germline V gene (reference sequence). The length of the CDR3 is 16 residues. The CDR3 is CATSRRAGGLRGEQYF. The CDR3 DNA follows: TGTGCCACCAGCAGAAGAGCGGGGGGGCTTCGGGGCGAGCAGTACTTC.

This chain uses TRBV30 with TRBJ2-7; D ambiguous. From germline, CDR1 is GTSNPN and CDR2 SVGIG (reference sequence). With 2 bases removed from V and 6 bases from J, the gap between germline ends came to 8 bases. CDR3 length: 11 residues. CDR3 loop: CAWSHSSEQYF. CDR3 coding DNA: TGTGCCTGGAGTCATTCTAGCGAGCAGTACTTC. The full variable domain, completed using reference TRBV30 and TRBJ2-7, is SQTIHQWPATLVQPVGSPLSLECTVEGTSNPNLYWYRQAAGRGLQLLFYSVGIGQISSEVPQNLSASRPQDRQFILSSKKLLLSDSGFYLCAWSHSSEQYFGPGTRLTVT.

This clone appeared once. This chain links TRBV5-1 with TRBJ2-3; the match to TRBD1 covers 8 bases. This CDR3 is built from 14 residues. CDR1 is SGHRS and CDR2 is YFSETQ in the germline V gene. V lost 4 bases to trimming and J lost 6 bases; unmatched junction nucleotides: 7. The CDR3 DNA follows: TGCGCCAGCAGCCTTGGACAGGGTGCGGATACGCAGTATTTT. Translation: CASSLGQGADTQYF.

The chain employs TRBV7-9 and TRBJ1-5, with D maybe TRBD1 (6 bases). This CDR3 is built from 13 residues. Trimming cost V 6 bases and J 4 bases, with 10 bases left between them. Per germline, CDR1 SEHNR and CDR2 FQNEAQ (reference sequence). For the CDR3, the DNA is TGTGCCAGCAGTAGGACAGCTAATCAGCCCCAGCATTTT. It is translated as CASSRTANQPQHF. Full variable domain (missing parts from reference TRBV7-9 and TRBJ1-5): DTGVSQNPRHKITKRGQNVTFRCDPISEHNRLYWYRQTLGQGPEFLTYFQNEAQLEKSRLLSDRFSAERPKGSFSTLEIQRTEQGDSAMYLCASSRTANQPQHFGDGTRLSIL.

V gene TRBV10-3 combines with J gene TRBJ2-5, with 8 bases that match TRBD1. Germline values: CDR1 ENHRY, CDR2 SYGVKD. The V segment lost 0 bases and the J segment 7 bases; nucleotides outside the gene matches: 7. This CDR3 contains 15 residues. CDR3 region: CAISESRGQGGTQYF. The DNA of the CDR3 is TGTGCCATCAGTGAGTCCAGGGGGCAAGGAGGGACCCAGTACTTC.